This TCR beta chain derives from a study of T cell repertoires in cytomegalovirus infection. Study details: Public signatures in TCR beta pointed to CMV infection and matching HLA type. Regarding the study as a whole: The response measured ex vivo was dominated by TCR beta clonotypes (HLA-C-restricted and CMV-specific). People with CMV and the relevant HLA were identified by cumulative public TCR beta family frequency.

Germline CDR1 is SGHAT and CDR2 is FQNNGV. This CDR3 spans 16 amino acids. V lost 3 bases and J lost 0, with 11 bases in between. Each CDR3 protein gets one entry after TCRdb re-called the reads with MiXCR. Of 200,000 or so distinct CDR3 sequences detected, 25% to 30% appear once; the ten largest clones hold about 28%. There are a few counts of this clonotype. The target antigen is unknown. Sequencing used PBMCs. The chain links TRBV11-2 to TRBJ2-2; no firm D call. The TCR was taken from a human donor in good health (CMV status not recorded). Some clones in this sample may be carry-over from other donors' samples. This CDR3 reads CASSFRIFANTGELFF. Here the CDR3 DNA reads TGTGCCAGCAGCTTCAGAATTTTCGCGAACACCGGGGAGCTGTTTTTT.